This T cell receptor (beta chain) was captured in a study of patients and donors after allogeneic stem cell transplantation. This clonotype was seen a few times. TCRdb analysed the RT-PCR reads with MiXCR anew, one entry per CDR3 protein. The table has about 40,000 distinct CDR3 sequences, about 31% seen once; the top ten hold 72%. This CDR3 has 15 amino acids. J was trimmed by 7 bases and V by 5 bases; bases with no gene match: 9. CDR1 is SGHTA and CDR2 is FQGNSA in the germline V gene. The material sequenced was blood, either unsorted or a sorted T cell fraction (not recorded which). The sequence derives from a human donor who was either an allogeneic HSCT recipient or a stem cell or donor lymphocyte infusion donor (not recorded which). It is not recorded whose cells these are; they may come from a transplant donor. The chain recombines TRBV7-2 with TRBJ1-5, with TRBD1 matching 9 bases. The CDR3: CASSPGQGGRQPQHF. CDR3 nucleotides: TGTGCCAGCAGCCCGGGACAGGGAGGAAGGCAGCCCCAGCATTTT.